This TCR beta chain was obtained from a study of graft-versus-host responses after intestinal transplantation. Study-wide context: Recipients across the board were started on anti-thymocyte globulin induction, then kept on tacrolimus and steroids for roughly 3 years. Study findings and constraints: Within the allografts of patients who had graft-donor T cell macrochimerism, graft-versus-host to host-versus-graft clonal ratios were high. Declines in HvG clones occurring early post-transplant were associated with peak circulating GvH clone levels.

With roughly 200,000 irradiated, violet-dye-labeled stimulator cells, roughly 200,000 CFSE-labeled responder cells were plated. Both CD3+CD4+ and CD3+CD8+ responders that were proliferating and CFSE-low underwent sorting after the reaction. Clones were read by immunoSEQ multiplex PCR, and TCRdb kept only the in-frame ones, dropping some. Of around 21,000 clones in the sample, about 33% were seen once. This CDR3 is 12 amino acids long. The V end lost 6 bases, the J end lost 2 bases, and 8 bases lay between the germline ends. In germline, CDR1 is SNHLY, CDR2 FYNNEI. The V call is TRBV2, the J call TRBJ2-7, with D hard to call. The specimen was alloreactive CD8+ T cells from a mixed lymphocyte reaction culture, collected before intestinal transplant. Described subset: CFSE-low proliferating T cells sorted from roughly 6-day pre-transplant mixed lymphocyte reaction (GvH or HvG direction). The source of this sequence is a human patient who received an intestinal transplant. The CDR3 spells CASRGFPYEQYF. The CDR3 DNA reads as TGTGCCAGCAGGGGTTTTCCCTACGAGCAGTACTTC.